This is a list of T cell receptor beta chains from one sample in a study of shared clonotypes between healthy human individuals. The assay was immunoSEQ multiplex PCR, and TCRdb's table has in-frame clones only and misses some. Among roughly 1,600,000 clones, approximately 98.5% were seen once, and the ten largest hold approximately 0.4%. The specimen was naive CD4+ T cells sorted from blood. The receptors derive from a man aged 25 to 40 in good health. CDR3s include the opening cysteine and the closing phenylalanine or tryptophan. D genes are given only for firm matches. Size tells how often a clone was seen (once, few, many) or the class of an expanded clone, and some rows leave it out.

. | TRBJ2-2 | few | TRBV9 | 13 | TGTGCCAGCAGCGTAGGTGCGTCCGGGGAGCTGTTTTTT | CASSVGASGELFF
TRBD1 | TRBJ1-1 | . | TRBV6-5 | 14 | TGTGCCAGCAGTTACGACAGGGATCGCCTTGAAGCTTTCTTT | CASSYDRDRLEAFF
TRBD2 | TRBJ2-1 | . | TRBV19 | 14 | TGTGCCAGTAGCCTAGCGGGAGGGCCCGATGAGCAGTTCTTC | CASSLAGGPDEQFF
TRBD1 | TRBJ2-5 | . | TRBV18 | 15 | TGTGCCAGCTCGCAACGGACAGGCAATCAAGAGACCCAGTACTTC | CASSQRTGNQETQYF
. | TRBJ2-1 | . | TRBV5-5 | 15 | TGTGCCAGCAGCCGGAACAGGGCCTCCTACAATGAGCAGTTCTTC | CASSRNRASYNEQFF
TRBD2 | TRBJ2-3 | . | TRBV5-5 | 16 | TGTGCCAGCAGCCCGTTTAGCGGGAGGGGCGCAGATACGCAGTATTTT | CASSPFSGRGADTQYF
TRBD2 | TRBJ2-3 | . | TRBV7-9 | 16 | TGTGCCAGCAGTCCACAGACTAGCGGGATTTCAGATACGCAGTATTTT | CASSPQTSGISDTQYF
. | TRBJ1-1 | . | TRBV7-8 | 16 | TGTGCCAGCAGCGCCGTCGGGCGTTATGTGAACACTGAAGCTTTCTTT | CASSAVGRYVNTEAFF
TRBD2 | TRBJ2-7 | . | TRBV9 | 20 | TGTGCCAGCAGCGTAGTGATTTGTCTAGCGGGACCGGGGGACTCCTACGAGCAGTACTTC | CASSVVICLAGPGDSYEQYF
. | TRBJ1-1 | . | TRBV25-1 | 11 | TGTGCCAGCAGTGATTACACTGAAGCTTTCTTT | CASSDYTEAFF
. | TRBJ1-5 | . | TRBV5-1 | 13 | TGCGCCAGCAGCCCTGGGGGGAATCAGCCCCAGCATTTT | CASSPGGNQPQHF
. | TRBJ2-1 | . | TRBV7-9 | 16 | TGTGCCAGCAGCTCGATCCGCGGCAGGACCTACAATGAGCAGTTCTTC | CASSSIRGRTYNEQFF
. | TRBJ1-5 | . | TRBV2 | 13 | TGTGCCAGCAGTGAATGGGCCGATCAGCCCCAGCATTTT | CASSEWADQPQHF
. | TRBJ2-7 | . | TRBV10-3 | 15 | TGTGCCATCAGTAGCCCAACCAGGGAATCCTACGAGCAGTACTTC | CAISSPTRESYEQYF
TRBD1 | TRBJ1-5 | . | TRBV28 | 17 | TGTGCCAGCAGTTCAGACAGGGGCGAAACGGGCAATCAGCCCCAGCATTTT | CASSSDRGETGNQPQHF
. | TRBJ2-1 | . | TRBV6-6 | 13 | TGTGCCAGCAGTTACCGGGAAGGGAATGAGCAGTTCTTC | CASSYREGNEQFF